The rows below give T cell receptor beta chains drawn from one sample of a study of T cell responses to AZD1222 COVID-19 vaccine. Method: immunoSEQ multiplex PCR; TCRdb's copy keeps in-frame clones and lacks some. The sample consists of about 180,000 clones, more than 75% of them appearing once. The material was peripheral blood, obtained 28 days after the second AZD1222 dose. All receptors come from an adult who received the AZD1222 COVID-19 vaccine. The CDR3 runs from the conserved cysteine through the conserved F or W. D genes are given only for firm matches. Size values are once, few and many counts, or a class for expanded clones, and some rows have none.

j_call: TRBJ2-7; cdr3_length: 14; clone_size: .; d_call: TRBD2; v_call: TRBV19; cdr3_aa: CASSAGLALYEQYF; cdr3_nt: TGTGCCAGTAGTGCGGGACTAGCTCTCTACGAGCAGTACTTC
j_call: TRBJ2-4; cdr3_length: 16; clone_size: .; d_call: TRBD1; v_call: TRBV28; cdr3_aa: CASSPNGGQGKNIQYF; cdr3_nt: TGTGCCAGCAGTCCCAACGGGGGACAGGGAAAAAACATTCAGTACTTC
j_call: TRBJ2-1; cdr3_length: 17; clone_size: .; d_call: TRBD2; v_call: TRBV6-4; cdr3_aa: CASSDSNQGSGRNEQFF; cdr3_nt: TGTGCCAGCAGTGACTCGAATCAGGGGAGCGGGAGGAATGAGCAGTTCTTC
j_call: TRBJ1-5; cdr3_length: 13; clone_size: .; d_call: .; v_call: TRBV20-1; cdr3_aa: CSASEGSVQPQHF; cdr3_nt: TGCAGTGCTAGTGAGGGTTCTGTTCAGCCCCAGCATTTT
j_call: TRBJ1-1; cdr3_length: 11; clone_size: .; d_call: .; v_call: TRBV28; cdr3_aa: CASSLDTEAFF; cdr3_nt: TGTGCCAGCAGCCTCGACACTGAAGCTTTCTTT
j_call: TRBJ2-5; cdr3_length: 17; clone_size: .; d_call: .; v_call: TRBV18; cdr3_aa: CASSLRDPMLGFETQYF; cdr3_nt: TGTGCCAGCTCACTACGGGACCCGATGCTAGGATTTGAGACCCAGTACTTC
j_call: TRBJ2-3; cdr3_length: 14; clone_size: .; d_call: .; v_call: TRBV10-3; cdr3_aa: CATMDGRGTDTQYF; cdr3_nt: TGTGCCACCATGGATGGCAGGGGCACAGATACGCAGTATTTT
j_call: TRBJ2-5; cdr3_length: 14; clone_size: once; d_call: .; v_call: TRBV11-3; cdr3_aa: CASSPGAGQETQYF; cdr3_nt: TGTGCCAGCAGCCCAGGTGCAGGGCAAGAGACCCAGTACTTC
j_call: TRBJ2-7; cdr3_length: 15; clone_size: .; d_call: .; v_call: TRBV19; cdr3_aa: CASSHSPGRTYEQYF; cdr3_nt: TGTGCCAGTAGTCACTCCCCAGGGCGGACCTACGAGCAGTACTTC
j_call: TRBJ1-2; cdr3_length: 15; clone_size: .; d_call: .; v_call: TRBV28; cdr3_aa: CASSRRNRVRGGYTF; cdr3_nt: TGTGCCAGCAGTCGCCGAAATCGGGTGCGCGGTGGCTACACCTTC
j_call: TRBJ2-1; cdr3_length: 17; clone_size: .; d_call: .; v_call: TRBV27; cdr3_aa: CASSLLKTGMGLGEQFF; cdr3_nt: TGTGCCAGCAGTTTGCTTAAGACCGGGATGGGCCTAGGTGAGCAGTTCTTC
j_call: TRBJ2-5; cdr3_length: 16; clone_size: once; d_call: TRBD2; v_call: TRBV4-3; cdr3_aa: CASSQGLGGRGETQYF; cdr3_nt: TGCGCCAGCAGCCAAGGGTTGGGAGGGAGAGGAGAGACCCAGTACTTC
j_call: TRBJ2-7; cdr3_length: 13; clone_size: .; d_call: .; v_call: TRBV10-3; cdr3_aa: CAIRRQGTGEQYF; cdr3_nt: TGTGCCATCAGAAGGCAGGGAACTGGCGAGCAGTACTTC
j_call: TRBJ2-5; cdr3_length: 16; clone_size: .; d_call: TRBD1; v_call: TRBV24-1; cdr3_aa: CATSDVGQGTQETQYF; cdr3_nt: TGTGCCACCAGTGATGTGGGACAGGGGACCCAAGAGACCCAGTACTTC
j_call: TRBJ1-6; cdr3_length: 13; clone_size: .; d_call: TRBD1; v_call: TRBV3-1/TRBV3-2; cdr3_aa: CASSRGQDSPLHF; cdr3_nt: TGTGCCAGCAGCCGAGGACAGGATTCACCCCTCCACTTT
j_call: TRBJ2-1; cdr3_length: 14; clone_size: .; d_call: TRBD2; v_call: TRBV4-3; cdr3_aa: CASKASGKYNEQFF; cdr3_nt: TGCGCCAGCAAGGCTAGCGGGAAGTACAATGAGCAGTTCTTC
j_call: TRBJ1-3; cdr3_length: 17; clone_size: .; d_call: TRBD1; v_call: TRBV4-3; cdr3_aa: CASSQERGLLSGNTIYF; cdr3_nt: TGCGCCAGCAGCCAAGAGAGGGGGCTTCTCTCTGGAAACACCATATATTTT
j_call: TRBJ2-1; cdr3_length: 12; clone_size: .; d_call: .; v_call: TRBV30; cdr3_aa: CASSGLPNEQFF; cdr3_nt: TGTGCCTCCAGTGGGCTACCGAATGAGCAGTTCTTC
j_call: TRBJ1-5; cdr3_length: 13; clone_size: .; d_call: .; v_call: TRBV19; cdr3_aa: CATQTRGNQPQHF; cdr3_nt: TGTGCCACCCAAACCCGGGGCAATCAGCCCCAGCATTTT
j_call: TRBJ2-1; cdr3_length: 16; clone_size: .; d_call: TRBD2; v_call: TRBV28; cdr3_aa: CASRSLGTTLYNEQFF; cdr3_nt: TGTGCCAGCAGGTCCCTCGGGACTACTCTCTACAATGAGCAGTTCTTC
j_call: TRBJ2-7; cdr3_length: 14; clone_size: .; d_call: TRBD2; v_call: TRBV24-1; cdr3_aa: CATSEREGPYEQYF; cdr3_nt: TGTGCCACCAGTGAACGGGAGGGCCCCTACGAGCAGTACTTC
j_call: TRBJ2-7; cdr3_length: 14; clone_size: .; d_call: .; v_call: TRBV6-6; cdr3_aa: CASSYSSARTEQYF; cdr3_nt: TGTGCCAGCAGTTACTCGAGCGCAAGGACAGAGCAGTACTTC
j_call: TRBJ1-6; cdr3_length: 16; clone_size: .; d_call: TRBD1; v_call: TRBV9; cdr3_aa: CASSAPSTGGNSPLHF; cdr3_nt: TGTGCCAGCAGCGCCCCCTCGACAGGGGGGAATTCACCCCTCCACTTT
j_call: TRBJ1-5; cdr3_length: 15; clone_size: once; d_call: TRBD1; v_call: TRBV19; cdr3_aa: CASSTLRGRKQPQHF; cdr3_nt: TGTGCCAGTAGTACCCTGAGGGGGCGCAAGCAGCCCCAGCATTTT
j_call: TRBJ2-5; cdr3_length: 17; clone_size: .; d_call: .; v_call: TRBV11-2; cdr3_aa: CASSQGGPGGSQETQYF; cdr3_nt: TGTGCCAGCAGCCAGGGAGGACCCGGTGGGTCCCAAGAGACCCAGTACTTC
j_call: TRBJ2-7; cdr3_length: 14; clone_size: .; d_call: .; v_call: TRBV12-1; cdr3_aa: CASSSAGTSCEQYF; cdr3_nt: TGTGCCAGCAGCTCTGCCGGGACATCGTGCGAGCAGTACTTC
j_call: TRBJ1-6; cdr3_length: 17; clone_size: .; d_call: TRBD1; v_call: TRBV27; cdr3_aa: CASSLGGQPEGNSPLHF; cdr3_nt: TGTGCCAGCAGTTTAGGGGGACAGCCGGAGGGTAATTCACCCCTCCACTTT